This T cell receptor (beta chain) was sequenced in a study of human thymus T cells. Study outcomes and limitations: Thymic and blood repertoires appeared to display a bias in their usage of V and J genes.

Using immunoSEQ multiplex PCR, the repertoire was profiled, and TCRdb retains in-frame clones only, with some absent. The sample lists around 44,000 clones; roughly 94% were seen once. Comments on this clone: What it binds is unknown.

The receptor comes from a boy under two years old with a congenital heart defect but otherwise immunologically healthy. The sequencing input was blood.

The CDR3 spells CASSSERGAYNEQFF. CDR3 sequence (DNA): TGCGCCAGCAGCTCGGAGCGGGGGGCTTACAATGAGCAGTTCTTC. The chain couples TRBV5-1 to TRBJ2-1; TRBD2 aligns across 9 bases. The CDR3 loop spans 15 amino acids. V was pared by 3 bases and J by 4 bases, with 5 bases of the junction left unmatched. CDR1 is SGHRS, CDR2 YFSETQ, per germline.